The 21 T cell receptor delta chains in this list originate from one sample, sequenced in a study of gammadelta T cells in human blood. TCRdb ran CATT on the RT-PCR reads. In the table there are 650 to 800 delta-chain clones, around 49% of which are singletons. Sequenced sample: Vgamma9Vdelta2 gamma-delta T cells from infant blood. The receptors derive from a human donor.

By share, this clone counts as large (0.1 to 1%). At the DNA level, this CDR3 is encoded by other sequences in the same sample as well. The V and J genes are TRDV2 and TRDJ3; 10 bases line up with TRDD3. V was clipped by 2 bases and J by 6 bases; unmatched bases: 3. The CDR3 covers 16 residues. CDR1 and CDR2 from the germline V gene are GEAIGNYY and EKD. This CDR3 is CACDSWGIKDTRQMFF. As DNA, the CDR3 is TGTGCCTGTGACAGCTGGGGGATAAAGGACACCCGACAGATGTTTTTC.

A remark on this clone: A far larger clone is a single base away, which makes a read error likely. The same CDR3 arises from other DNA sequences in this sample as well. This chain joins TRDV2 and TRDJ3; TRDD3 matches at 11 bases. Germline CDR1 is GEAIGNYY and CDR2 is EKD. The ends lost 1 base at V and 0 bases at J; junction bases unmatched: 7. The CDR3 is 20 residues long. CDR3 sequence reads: CACDTGWGIPSSWDTRQMFF. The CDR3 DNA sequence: TGTGCCTGTGACACTGGCTGGGGGATACCGAGCTCCTGGGACACCCGACAGATGTTTTTC.

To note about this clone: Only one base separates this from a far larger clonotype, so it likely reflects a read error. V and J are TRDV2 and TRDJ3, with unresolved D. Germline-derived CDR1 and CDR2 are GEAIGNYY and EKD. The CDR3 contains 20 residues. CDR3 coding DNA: TGTGCCTGTGACACAGGGAGGGCCCTCCCTAGCTCCTGGAACACCCGACAGATGTTTTTC. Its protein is CACDTGRALPSSWNTRQMFF.

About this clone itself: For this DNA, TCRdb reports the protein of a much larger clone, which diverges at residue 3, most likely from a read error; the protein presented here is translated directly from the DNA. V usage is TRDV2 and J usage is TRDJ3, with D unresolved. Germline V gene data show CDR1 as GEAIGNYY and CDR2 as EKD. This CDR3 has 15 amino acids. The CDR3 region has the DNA TGTGCCTTTGACACTGCACCCTGGGACACCCGACAGATGTTTTTC. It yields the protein CAFDTAPWDTRQMFF.

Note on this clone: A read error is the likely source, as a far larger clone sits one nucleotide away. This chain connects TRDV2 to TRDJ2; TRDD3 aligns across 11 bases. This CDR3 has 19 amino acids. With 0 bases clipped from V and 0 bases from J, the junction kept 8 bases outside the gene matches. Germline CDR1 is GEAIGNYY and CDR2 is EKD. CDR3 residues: CACDTVGLLGDTLTAQLFF. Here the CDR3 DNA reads TGTGCCTGTGACACCGTGGGGTTACTGGGGGATACTTTGACAGCACAACTCTTCTTT.

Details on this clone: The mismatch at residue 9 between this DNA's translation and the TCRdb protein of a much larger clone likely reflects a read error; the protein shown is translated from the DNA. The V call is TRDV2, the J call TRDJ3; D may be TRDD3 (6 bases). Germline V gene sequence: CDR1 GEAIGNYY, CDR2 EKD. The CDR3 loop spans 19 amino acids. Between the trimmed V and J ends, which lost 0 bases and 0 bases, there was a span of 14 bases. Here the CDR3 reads CACDTWGLWSSWDTRQMFF. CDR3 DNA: TGTGCCTGTGACACCTGGGGGCTATGGAGCTCCTGGGACACCCGACAGATGTTTTTC.

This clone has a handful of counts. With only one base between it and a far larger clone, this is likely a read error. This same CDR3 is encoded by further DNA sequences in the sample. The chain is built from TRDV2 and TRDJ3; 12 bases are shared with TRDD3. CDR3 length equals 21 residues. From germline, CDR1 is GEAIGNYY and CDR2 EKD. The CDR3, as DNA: TGTGCCTGTGACACCGTACTGGGGGATACCCTCATCTCCTGGGACACCCGACAGATGTTTTTT. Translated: CACDTVLGDTLISWDTRQMFF.

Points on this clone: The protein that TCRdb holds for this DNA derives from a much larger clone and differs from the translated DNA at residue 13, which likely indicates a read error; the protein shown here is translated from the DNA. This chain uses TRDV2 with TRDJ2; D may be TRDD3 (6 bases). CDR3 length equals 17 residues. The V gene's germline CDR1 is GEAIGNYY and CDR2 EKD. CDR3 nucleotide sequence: TGTGCCTGTGACACCGTCGGGGATGCTGCTTTGACAGAACAACTCTTCTTT. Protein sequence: CACDTVGDAALTEQLFF.

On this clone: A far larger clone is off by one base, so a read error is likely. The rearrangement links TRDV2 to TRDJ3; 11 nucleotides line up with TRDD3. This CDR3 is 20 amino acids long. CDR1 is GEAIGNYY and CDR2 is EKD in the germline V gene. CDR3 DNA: TGTGCCCGTGACACCGTAGGACTGGGGGATAGCTCCTGGGACACCCGACAGATGTTTTTC. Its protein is CARDTVGLGDSSWDTRQMFF.

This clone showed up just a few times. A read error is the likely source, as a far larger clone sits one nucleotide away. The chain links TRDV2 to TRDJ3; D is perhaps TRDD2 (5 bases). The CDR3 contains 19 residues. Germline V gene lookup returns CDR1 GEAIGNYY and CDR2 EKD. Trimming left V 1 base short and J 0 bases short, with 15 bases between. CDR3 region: CACDTPRGFRSWDTRQMFF. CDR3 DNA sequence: TGTGCCTGTGACACGCCCCGGGGCTTCCGCTCCTGGGACACCCGACAGATGTTTTTC.

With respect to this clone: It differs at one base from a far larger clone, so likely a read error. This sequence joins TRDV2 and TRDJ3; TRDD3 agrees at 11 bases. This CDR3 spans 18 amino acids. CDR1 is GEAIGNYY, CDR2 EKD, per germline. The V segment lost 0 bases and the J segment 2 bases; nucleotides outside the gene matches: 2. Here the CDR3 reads CACDTILGDTWDTRQMFF. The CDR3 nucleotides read TGTGCCTGTGACACCATACTGGGGGATACCTGGGACACCCGACAGATGTTTTTC.

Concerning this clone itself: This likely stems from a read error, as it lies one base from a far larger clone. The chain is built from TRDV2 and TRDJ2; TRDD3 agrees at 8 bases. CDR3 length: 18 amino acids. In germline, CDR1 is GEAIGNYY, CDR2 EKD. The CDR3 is CARDPVLGAIPLTAQLFF. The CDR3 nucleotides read TGTGCCCGTGACCCCGTACTGGGGGCCATCCCTTTGACAGCACAACTCTTCTTT.

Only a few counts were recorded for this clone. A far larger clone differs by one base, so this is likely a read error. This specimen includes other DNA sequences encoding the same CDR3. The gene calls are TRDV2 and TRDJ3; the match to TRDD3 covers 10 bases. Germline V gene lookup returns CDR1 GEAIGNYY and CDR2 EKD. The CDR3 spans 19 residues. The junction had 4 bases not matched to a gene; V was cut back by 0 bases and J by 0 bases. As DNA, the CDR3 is TGTGCCTGTGACACCACGGGGGATACGAGCTCCTGGGACACCCGACAGATGTTTTTC. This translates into CACDTTGDTSSWDTRQMFF.

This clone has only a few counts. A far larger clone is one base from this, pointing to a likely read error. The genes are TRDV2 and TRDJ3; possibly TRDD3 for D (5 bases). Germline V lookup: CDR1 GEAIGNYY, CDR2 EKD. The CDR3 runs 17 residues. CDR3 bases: TGTGCCTGTGACACCGTTACGAGCTCCTGGGACACCCAACAGATGTTTTTC. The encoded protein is CACDTVTSSWDTQQMFF.

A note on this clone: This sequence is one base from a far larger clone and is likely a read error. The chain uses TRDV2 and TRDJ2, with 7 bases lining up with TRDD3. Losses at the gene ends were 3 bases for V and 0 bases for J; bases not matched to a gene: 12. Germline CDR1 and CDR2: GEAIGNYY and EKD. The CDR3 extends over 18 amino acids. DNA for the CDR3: TGTGCCTGTGACCCCGTACTGGGGACCATCCCTTTGACAGCACAACTCTTCTTT. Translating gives CACDPVLGTIPLTAQLFF.

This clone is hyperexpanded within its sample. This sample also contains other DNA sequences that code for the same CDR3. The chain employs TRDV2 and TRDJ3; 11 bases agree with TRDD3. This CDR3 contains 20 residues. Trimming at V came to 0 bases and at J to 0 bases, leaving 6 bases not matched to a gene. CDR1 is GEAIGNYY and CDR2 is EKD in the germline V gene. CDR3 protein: CACDTVGLGDSSWDTRQMFF. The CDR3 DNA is TGTGCCTGTGACACCGTAGGACTGGGGGATAGCTCCTGGGACACCCGACAGATGTTTTTC.

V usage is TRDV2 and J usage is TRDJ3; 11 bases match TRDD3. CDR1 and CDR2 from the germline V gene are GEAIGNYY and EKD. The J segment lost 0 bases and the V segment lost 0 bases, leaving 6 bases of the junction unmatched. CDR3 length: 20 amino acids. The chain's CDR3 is CACDTVGDTQRSWDTRQMFF. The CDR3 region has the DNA TGTGCCTGTGACACCGTGGGGGATACGCAGCGCTCCTGGGACACCCGACAGATGTTTTTC.

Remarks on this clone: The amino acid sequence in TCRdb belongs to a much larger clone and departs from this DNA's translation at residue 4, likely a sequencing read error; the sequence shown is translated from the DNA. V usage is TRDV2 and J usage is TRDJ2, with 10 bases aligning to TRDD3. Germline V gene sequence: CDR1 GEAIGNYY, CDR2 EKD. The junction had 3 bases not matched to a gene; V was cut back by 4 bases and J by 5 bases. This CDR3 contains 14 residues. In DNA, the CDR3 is TGTGCCTGTGAAATACTGGGGGATACAGCACAACTCTTCTTT. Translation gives CACEILGDTAQLFF.

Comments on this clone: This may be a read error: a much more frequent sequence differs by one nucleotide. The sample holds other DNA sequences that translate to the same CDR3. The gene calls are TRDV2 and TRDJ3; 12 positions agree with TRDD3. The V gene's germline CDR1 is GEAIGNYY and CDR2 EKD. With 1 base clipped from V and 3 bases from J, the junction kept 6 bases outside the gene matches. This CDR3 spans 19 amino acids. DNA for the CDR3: TGTGCCTGTGACACTGTACTGGGGGATACAAACTGGGACACCCGACAGATGTTTTTC. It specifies CACDTVLGDTNWDTRQMFF.

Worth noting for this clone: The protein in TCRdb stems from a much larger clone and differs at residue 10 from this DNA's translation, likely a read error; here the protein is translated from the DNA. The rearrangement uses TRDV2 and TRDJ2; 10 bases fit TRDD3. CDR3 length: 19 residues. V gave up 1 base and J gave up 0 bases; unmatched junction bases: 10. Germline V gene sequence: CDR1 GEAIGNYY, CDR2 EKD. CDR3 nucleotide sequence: TGTGCCTGTGACACGATTCTGGGGGATATGGAGGCTTTGACAGCACAACTCTTCTTT. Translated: CACDTILGDMEALTAQLFF.

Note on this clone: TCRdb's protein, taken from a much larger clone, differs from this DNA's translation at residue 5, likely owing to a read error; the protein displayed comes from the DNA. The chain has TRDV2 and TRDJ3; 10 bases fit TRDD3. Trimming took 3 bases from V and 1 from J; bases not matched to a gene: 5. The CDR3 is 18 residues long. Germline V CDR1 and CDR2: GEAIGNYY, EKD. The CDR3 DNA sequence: TGTGCCTGTGACCCTGGGGGATATTTTTCCTGGGACACCCGACAGATGTTTTTC. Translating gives CACDPGGYFSWDTRQMFF.